The clone carrying this TCR beta chain was recorded a few times. Its antigen is unknown. This CDR3 contains 15 residues. The V end was cut by 1 base, the J end by 3 bases, with 10 bases between. Germline V CDR1 and CDR2: SGHVS, FNYEAQ. Each TCR cDNA molecule carried a unique molecular identifier. From the 5' RACE reads, TCRdb called clonotypes with MiXCR, one entry per CDR3 protein. Of 65,000 to 85,000 distinct CDR3 sequences listed, 15% to 25% are singletons. The data were taken from a study of spatial heterogeneity in lung cancer. The wider study: Among detected sequences, beta-chain ones consistently exceeded alpha-chain ones in number.

Whole-study findings and limits: Follow-up blood showed ubiquitous expanded tumor TCRs less than blood at resection did.

Sample time point: sample taken at primary tumor resection. Whole RNA was taken from tumor, nontumor lung or frozen PBMC; it was then sequenced unsorted. The 72 donors had untreated early-stage non-small cell lung cancer. The sequence derives from a male donor with early-stage non-small cell lung cancer. The rearrangement joins TRBV7-6 to TRBJ1-5, with D possibly matching TRBD1 (5 bases). Material: PBMCs, obtained at surgery. As DNA, the CDR3 is TGTGCCAGCAGCTTAGGTGACAGTCACAATCAGCCCCAGCATTTT. It encodes CASSLGDSHNQPQHF.